The 20 T cell receptor beta chains below come from one sample, sequenced in a study of T cell changes during pregnancy in multiple sclerosis. Sequencing was performed with immunoSEQ multiplex PCR; in TCRdb, only in-frame clones are kept and a portion is missing. The sample carries tens of thousands of clones, more than 90% recorded once. Specimen: peripheral blood, collected in the third trimester of pregnancy. These receptors were collected from a female donor in good health, enrolled as a control in a pregnancy study.

This clone was recorded a few times. The chain couples TRBV7-9 to TRBJ2-7, with D uncertain. CDR3 size: 13 residues. The V and J ends lost 2 bases and 0 bases respectively, with 5 bases between them. The germline gives CDR1 SEHNR, CDR2 FQNEAQ (reference sequence). The CDR3 coding sequence is TGTGCCAGCAGCTTACCCCTCTCCTACGAGCAGTACTTC. Protein sequence: CASSLPLSYEQYF.

This clone turned up a few times. This chain joins TRBV5-1 and TRBJ1-2; 7 positions match TRBD1. V dropped 0 bases and J dropped 6; count of bases not matched to a gene: 11. CDR1 and CDR2 from the germline V gene are SGHRS and YFSETQ. The CDR3 has 16 amino acids. DNA for the CDR3: TGCGCCAGCAGCTTGGCGCGACAGGGAGGCATGGATGGCTACACCTTC. It translates to CASSLARQGGMDGYTF.

The rearrangement joins TRBV6-1 to TRBJ1-1; TRBD1 is a possible D gene (5 bases). The CDR3 is 15 residues long. V gave up 5 bases and J gave up 0 bases, with 13 bases separating them. The germline V gene encodes CDR1 MNHNS and CDR2 SASEGT. Written as DNA, the CDR3 is TGTGCCAGCAGTCTTGTTACAGGAGTGAACACTGAAGCTTTCTTT. It specifies CASSLVTGVNTEAFF.

In this sample, this clone turned up a few times. The CDR3 DNA is TGTGCCAGCAGCGGAGGACAGGGGACCTTGGGCTACACCTTC. Its translation is CASSGGQGTLGYTF. The genes are TRBV7-9 and TRBJ1-2, with 9 bases fitting TRBD1. The CDR3 consists of 14 residues. Per the germline V gene, CDR1 is SEHNR and CDR2 is FQNEAQ (reference sequence). V trimming: 5 bases; J trimming: 8 bases; junction bases outside the gene matches: 9.

The chain joins TRBV7-9 to TRBJ2-1; 8 bases match TRBD2. Trimming at V came to 5 bases and at J to 8 bases, leaving 11 bases not matched to a gene. CDR3 length: 15 residues. Germline CDR1 SEHNR, CDR2 FQNEAQ (reference sequence). The CDR3 protein is CASSAGTRDRDEQFF. Here the CDR3 DNA reads TGTGCCAGCAGCGCCGGGACTAGAGATAGGGATGAGCAGTTCTTC.

The chain recombines TRBV18 with TRBJ2-7; no firm D call. This CDR3 has 13 residues. Germline V gives CDR1 KGHSH, CDR2 LQKENI. Trimming removed 5 bases from V and 5 bases from J, with 13 bases in between. The CDR3 nucleotides are TGTGCCAGCTCAACTTCTCCCTTAAACGAGCAGTACTTC. This codes for CASSTSPLNEQYF. Based on the CDR3 plus reference TRBV18 and TRBJ2-7, the full variable domain is NAGVMQNPRHLVRRRGQEARLRCSPMKGHSHVYWYRQLPEEGLKFMVYLQKENIIDESGMPKERFSAEFPKEGPSILRIQQVVRGDSAAYFCASSTSPLNEQYFGPGTRLTVT.

The genes are TRBV6-4 and TRBJ2-5; TRBD1 matches at 10 bases. CDR3 length: 13 residues. The germline V gene has CDR1 MRHNA and CDR2 SNTAGT. Unmatched junction bases numbered 4, after V lost 5 bases and J lost 7 bases. The CDR3 nucleotides are TGTGCCAGCAGTCCGGACAGGGGGATGACCCAGTACTTC. It yields the protein CASSPDRGMTQYF.

The CDR3 DNA reads TGCGCCAGCAGCCCCAGGACTCCGCCGAACACTGAAGCTTTCTTT. Protein product: CASSPRTPPNTEAFF. V gene TRBV4-1 combines with J gene TRBJ1-1, with unresolved D. With 4 bases removed from V and 1 base from J, the gap between germline ends came to 13 bases. The germline CDR1 and CDR2 sequences are MGHRA and YSYEKL. The CDR3 has 15 residues.

The chain has TRBV5-1 and TRBJ1-6; 11 positions match TRBD1. After removal of 4 bases from V and 9 bases from J, the junction contained 6 bases not matched to a gene. From germline, CDR1 is SGHRS and CDR2 YFSETQ. The CDR3 contains 15 residues. The CDR3 nucleotides read TGCGCCAGCAGCACCGGACAGGGGGCAGGTTCACCCCTCCACTTT. This sequence encodes CASSTGQGAGSPLHF.

The CDR3 coding sequence is TGTGCCAGCAGCTTAGTCCCAGGCCCAAACACTGAAGCTTTCTTT. It yields the protein CASSLVPGPNTEAFF. The V and J genes are TRBV7-8 and TRBJ1-1; the D is unclear. Trimming took 1 base from V and 2 from J, leaving 11 bases between them. This CDR3 is built from 15 residues. The germline V gene has CDR1 SGHVS and CDR2 FQNEAQ.

The V gene is TRBV27, the J gene TRBJ1-2, with unresolved D. The V gene lost 5 bases and the J gene lost 6 bases, with 13 bases spanning the gap. The germline gives CDR1 MNHEY, CDR2 SMNVEV (reference sequence). The CDR3 runs to 13 residues. The CDR3 sequence: CASSAEGINGYTF. As DNA, the CDR3 is TGTGCCAGCAGTGCTGAGGGTATTAATGGCTACACCTTC.

J is TRBJ2-1 and V is TRBV7-2; 7 bases are shared with TRBD2. With V trimmed by 6 bases and J by 7 bases, 12 bases remained unmatched. The CDR3 contains 15 residues. The germline CDR1 and CDR2 sequences are SGHTA and FQGNSA. The CDR3 is CASSHGLVTGNEQFF. In DNA, the CDR3 is TGTGCCAGCAGTCATGGACTAGTTACGGGTAATGAGCAGTTCTTC.

This chain connects TRBV19 to TRBJ1-1; D may be TRBD1 (6 bases). The CDR3 loop spans 17 amino acids. V lost 2 bases and J lost 0, with 16 bases in between. Germline CDR1 reads LNHDA; CDR2 reads SQIVND (reference sequence). In DNA form, the CDR3 reads TGTGCCAGTAGTATAAGACAGGCGCATCACCTGAACACTGAAGCTTTCTTT. Encoded protein: CASSIRQAHHLNTEAFF.

The rearrangement joins TRBV28 to TRBJ2-7; D possibly corresponds to TRBD2 (7 bases). The V end was cut by 3 bases, the J end by 3 bases, with 12 bases between. Germline V CDR1 and CDR2: MDHEN, SYDVKM. This CDR3 has 14 residues. The DNA for the CDR3 is TGTGCCAGCAGTTTTGGGGGGGGGCTCTACGAGCAGTACTTC. Translated: CASSFGGGLYEQYF.

The chain carries TRBV5-6 and TRBJ1-5; 8 positions agree with TRBD1. The length of the CDR3 is 18 residues. The germline CDR1 and CDR2 sequences are SGHDT and YYEEEE. The ends lost 1 base at V and 1 base at J; junction bases unmatched: 10. The CDR3 loop reads CASSLRDRGGSSNQPQHF. The CDR3 DNA reads as TGTGCCAGCAGCTTGAGAGACAGGGGAGGCTCAAGCAATCAGCCCCAGCATTTT.

V gene TRBV10-3 combines with J gene TRBJ1-1; D is ambiguous. CDR3 size: 11 residues. Germline V lookup: CDR1 ENHRY, CDR2 SYGVKD. V was trimmed by 8 bases and J by 1 base, leaving 5 bases between them. Written as DNA, the CDR3 is TGTGCCATCGGCCGGAACACTGAAGCTTTCTTT. Protein: CAIGRNTEAFF.

V and J are TRBV9 and TRBJ2-1; 9 positions match TRBD1. Germline loops: CDR1 SGDLS, CDR2 YYNGEE. The CDR3 loop spans 16 amino acids. After removal of 4 bases from V and 1 base from J, the junction contained 6 bases not matched to a gene. The CDR3 reads CASSPRTGVSYNEQFF. The DNA for the CDR3 is TGTGCCAGCAGCCCCCGGACAGGGGTTTCCTACAATGAGCAGTTCTTC.

This chain uses TRBV28 with TRBJ2-1, with a possible D match to TRBD2 (5 bases). Between the trimmed V and J ends, which lost 1 base and 10 bases, there was a span of 8 bases. This CDR3 has 12 amino acids. Germline V gene sequence: CDR1 MDHEN, CDR2 SYDVKM. Written as DNA, the CDR3 is TGTGCCAGCAGTTTATCCGGGAAAGAGCAGTTCTTC. Protein sequence: CASSLSGKEQFF.

The chain recombines TRBV6-1 with TRBJ1-1; a weak D match, TRBD1 (5 bases). V was pared by 6 bases and J by 8 bases, with 22 bases between. From germline, CDR1 is MNHNS and CDR2 SASEGT. The CDR3 sequence is 15 residues long. CDR3 nucleotide sequence: TGTGCCAGCAGGCCAGACGGGAGTCAGGGCCGGGAAGCTTTCTTT. Translation: CASRPDGSQGREAFF.

This chain joins TRBV6-6 and TRBJ1-4; 8 nucleotides align to TRBD1. CDR3 length: 15 amino acids. In germline, CDR1 is MNHNY, CDR2 SVGAGI (reference sequence). The trim removed 5 bases at V and 5 bases at J, leaving 7 bases unmatched. The chain's CDR3 is CASSPWTGQNEKLFF. In nucleotides, the CDR3 is TGTGCCAGCAGTCCCTGGACAGGGCAGAATGAAAAACTGTTTTTT.